This TCR beta chain was recorded in a study of T cell responses to AZD1222 COVID-19 vaccine. Turning to the study itself: Pooling of second doses given at about 4 or about 12 weeks was done.

Study outcomes and limitations: Clonal diversity was possibly underestimated, and the donors were mostly white British, with more females. Within unmutated variant regions lay the reported targets of nearly half of spike-specific TCRs.

Repertoires were generated with immunoSEQ multiplex PCR, while TCRdb's copy carries only in-frame clones and drops some. The table shows around 69,000 clones, with roughly 88% occurring only once. This clone occurred once. The antigen is not known. The TCR sequence derives from an adult in good health. Specimen: peripheral blood, collected on day 0 of AZD1222 vaccination.

The CDR3 loop reads CASSLTGGVGSNEQFF. DNA for the CDR3: TGTGCCAGCAGCTTAACTGGAGGGGTCGGGAGCAATGAGCAGTTCTTC. This rearrangement joins TRBV7-3 to TRBJ2-1; possibly TRBD2 for D (6 bases). Germline V gives CDR1 SGHTA, CDR2 FQGTGA. Trimming cost V 0 bases and J 6 bases, with 15 bases left between them. The CDR3 has 16 amino acids.